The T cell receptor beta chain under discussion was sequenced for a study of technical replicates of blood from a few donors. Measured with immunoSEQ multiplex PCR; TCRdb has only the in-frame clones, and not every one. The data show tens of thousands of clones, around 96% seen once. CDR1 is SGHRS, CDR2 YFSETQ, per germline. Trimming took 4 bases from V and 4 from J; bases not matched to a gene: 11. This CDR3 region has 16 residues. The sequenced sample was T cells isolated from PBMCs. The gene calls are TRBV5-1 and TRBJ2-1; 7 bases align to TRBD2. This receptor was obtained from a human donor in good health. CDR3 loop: CASSRGVGTFYNEQFF. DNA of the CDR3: TGCGCCAGCAGCCGGGGGGTGGGGACTTTTTACAATGAGCAGTTCTTC.